This TCR beta chain stems from a study of response to subunit inactivated influenza vaccine. Regarding the study as a whole: Authors suggested that a seasonal influenza vaccination recruits few new T cells each time.

Details on this clonotype: The target antigen is unknown.

One entry per CDR3 protein, called by TCRdb with MiXCR from the RT-PCR reads. Of around 520,000 distinct CDR3 sequences in the sample, about 25% were seen once. V lost 5 bases, J lost 4 bases, and 11 bases lay in between. The CDR3 runs to 13 residues. The genes are TRBV12-3 or TRBV12-4 and TRBJ1-2, with D unresolved. The sequence came from a man between 50 and 59 years old who received an inactivated influenza vaccine. The material sequenced was CD4+ T cells sorted from PBMCs, taken 5 to 6 days after vaccination. In nucleotides, the CDR3 is TGTGCCAGCAGTGAGACCCTGGGCTATGGCTACACCTTC. Translation: CASSETLGYGYTF.